A selection of T cell receptor beta chains follows, all from one sample in a study of blood T cells in healthy people across ages. Each CDR3 protein gets one entry after TCRdb re-called the 5' RACE reads with MiXCR. This sample has approximately 800,000 distinct CDR3 sequences, with around 62% found just once. The sequenced sample consisted of blood. These receptor sequences come from a man in his thirties or forties in good health. Both conserved end residues are part of each CDR3. The D gene is left open where the match is weak. Size tells how often a clone was seen (once, few, many) or the class of an expanded clone, and some rows leave it out.

few,TRBJ2-1,TRBV11-3,NA,TGTGCCAGCAGCTTAGGCCAGGCTTACAATGAGCAGTTCTTC,CASSLGQAYNEQFF
few,TRBJ2-1,TRBV12-3/TRBV12-4,TRBD1,TGTGCCAGCAGTCTCACAGGGGTCTTGGCGTTCTTC,CASSLTGVLAFF
once,TRBJ2-3,TRBV28,NA,TGTGCCAGCGAAGACACCCAAGGGACAGATACGCAGTATTTT,CASEDTQGTDTQYF
few,TRBJ1-5,TRBV27,TRBD1,TGTGCCAGCAGTTACAGGGGAGGGCAGCCCCAGCATTTT,CASSYRGGQPQHF
NA,TRBJ1-2,TRBV27,NA,TGTGCCAGCAGTCGCTCCCCCCGGGACTATGGCTACACCTTC,CASSRSPRDYGYTF
NA,TRBJ2-7,TRBV18,TRBD2,TGTGCCAGCTCACCACCAGGGACTAGTGACTACGAGCAGTACTTC,CASSPPGTSDYEQYF
once,TRBJ2-7,TRBV4-2,TRBD2,TGTGCCAGCAGCCAGGGGACTACAACCTACGAGCAGTACTTC,CASSQGTTTYEQYF
NA,TRBJ2-3,TRBV28,TRBD2,TGTGCCAGCAGTCGGCCTAGCGGGGGGGCCGCGAATACGCAGTATTTT,CASSRPSGGAANTQYF
NA,TRBJ2-7,TRBV15,NA,TGTGCCACCAGCAGAGATCTGGGGACTTACGAGCAGTACTTC,CATSRDLGTYEQYF
few,TRBJ2-3,TRBV10-3,NA,TGTGCCACGAGGGCGCAGAGTCCAGATACGCAGTATTTT,CATRAQSPDTQYF
few,TRBJ2-5,TRBV29-1,NA,TGCAGCGTTGACCCGACACGCCAAGAGACCCAGTACTTC,CSVDPTRQETQYF
NA,TRBJ2-3,TRBV4-2,NA,TGTGCCAGCAGCCAAGATGCCTCAGCTGATACGCAGTATTTT,CASSQDASADTQYF
NA,TRBJ2-2,TRBV7-8,TRBD2,TGTGCTAGCAGCCTAAACGGGGGGGGCTCCAACACCGGGGAGCTGTTTTTT,CASSLNGGGSNTGELFF
NA,TRBJ2-1,TRBV7-9,NA,TGTGCCAGCAGCTTAGGGGGGATCGATGAGCAGTTTTTC,CASSLGGIDEQFF
NA,TRBJ1-2,TRBV7-2,TRBD1,TGTGCCAGCAGCGATGAGGGGGCGCGGGGCTACACCTTC,CASSDEGARGYTF
NA,TRBJ2-1,TRBV9,NA,TGTGCCAGCAGCGTAGCGGGGGGGACAGACAATGAGCAGTTCTTC,CASSVAGGTDNEQFF
once,TRBJ2-1,TRBV20-1,NA,TGCAGTGCTAGAGGGTCTGTCCCATACAATGAGCAGTTCTTC,CSARGSVPYNEQFF
once,TRBJ2-7,TRBV7-2,TRBD1,TGTGCCAGCAGCTCCAGGACAGGGGCCTTCTACGAGCAGTACTTC,CASSSRTGAFYEQYF
NA,TRBJ2-1,TRBV4-3,NA,TGCGCCAGCAGCCAAGGGACGGGGTGGGAGAGTGAGCAGTTCTTC,CASSQGTGWESEQFF
NA,TRBJ2-3,TRBV20-1,NA,TGCAGTGCTAGATTAGAGGCCCCCAGCACACGTACGCAGTATTTT,CSARLEAPSTRTQYF
NA,TRBJ2-1,TRBV28,NA,TGTGCCAGCAGCCCACAGGGATACCAGCAGAATGAGCAGTTCTTC,CASSPQGYQQNEQFF
few,TRBJ2-3,TRBV4-2,NA,TGTGCCAGCAGCCAAGTACCGGATTCTACAGATACGCAGTATTTT,CASSQVPDSTDTQYF
NA,TRBJ2-1,TRBV2,TRBD2,TGTGCCAGCAGTTCTACTAGCGGGGGGAGCGGTGAGCAGTTCTTC,CASSSTSGGSGEQFF
NA,TRBJ1-2,TRBV7-9,NA,TGTGCCAGCAGCTTAGCCTTTGACGTCTATGGCTACACCTTC,CASSLAFDVYGYTF
NA,TRBJ2-3,TRBV6-5,NA,TGTGCCAGCAGCTACGAGCGTCGCACAGATACGCAGTATTTT,CASSYERRTDTQYF
NA,TRBJ2-5,TRBV7-2,TRBD1,TGTGCCAGCAGTCGACAGGGAAGTGGGGAGCAGTACTTC,CASSRQGSGEQYF
NA,TRBJ1-5,TRBV29-1,NA,TGCAGCGTTTACAGCGGTGGCAATCAGCCCCAGCATTTT,CSVYSGGNQPQHF
NA,TRBJ2-1,TRBV20-1,NA,TGCAGTGCTACGTACGTCTACGGTGAGCAGTTCTTC,CSATYVYGEQFF
NA,TRBJ2-5,TRBV6-5,NA,TGTGCCAGCAGTTACCGGGGGGCAGGGGCAAGAGGAGAGACCCAGTACTTC,CASSYRGAGARGETQYF
NA,TRBJ1-6,TRBV4-3,NA,TGCGCCAGCAGCCAAGATGTGAGGCAGGGCGGTTCACCCCTCCACTTT,CASSQDVRQGGSPLHF